These 18 T cell receptor beta chains share one sample of origin, sequenced in a study of cytomegalovirus exposure and HLA in healthy donors. Libraries were prepared by immunoSEQ multiplex PCR; TCRdb keeps only in-frame clonotypes and omits some of them. Here the sample spans just under 75,000 clones, 85% to 95% being singletons. Source material: PBMCs. All receptors come from a woman between 18 and 30 years old in good health and CMV-seropositive.

This chain uses TRBV27 with TRBJ1-2; the match to TRBD1 covers 8 bases. This CDR3 is built from 17 residues. Germline V CDR1 and CDR2: MNHEY, SMNVEV (reference sequence). With 0 bases clipped from V and 2 bases from J, the junction kept 8 bases outside the gene matches. CDR3 DNA sequence: TGTGCCAGCAGTTTATCTCCTTGGACAGGGAAAAACTATGGCTACACCTTC. Protein product: CASSLSPWTGKNYGYTF.

The chain is built from TRBV4-3 and TRBJ1-1; 7 nucleotides agree with TRBD1. V trimming: 3 bases; J trimming: 9 bases; junction bases outside the gene matches: 19. This CDR3 spans 17 amino acids. Germline V lookup: CDR1 LGHNA, CDR2 YSLEER. The CDR3 region has the DNA TGCGCCAGCAGCCACCAAATATTTGGGACAGAAGCTCCACAAGCTTTCTTT. Translated, it gives CASSHQIFGTEAPQAFF.

The chain links TRBV29-1 to TRBJ1-4, with D possibly being TRBD1 (6 bases). V was cut by 3 bases and J by 0 bases, with 11 bases left in between. The CDR3 has 15 residues. Germline lookup yields CDR1 SQVTM and CDR2 ANQGSEA. The CDR3 DNA reads as TGCAGCGTTGATAGACAGGATGCAACTAATGAAAAACTGTTTTTT. This encodes CSVDRQDATNEKLFF.

The chain combines TRBV19 with TRBJ2-7, with 8 nucleotides matching TRBD1. Germline V lookup: CDR1 LNHDA, CDR2 SQIVND (reference sequence). Germline trimming cut 8 bases from V and 4 bases from J; bases unmatched to any gene: 7. The CDR3 contains 13 residues. CDR3 amino acids: CASSQGAGYEQYF. CDR3 in DNA: TGTGCCAGTTCCCAGGGGGCGGGTTACGAGCAGTACTTC.

This chain uses TRBV30 with TRBJ2-4; 8 bases are a match to TRBD2. The V gene's germline CDR1 is GTSNPN and CDR2 SVGIG (reference sequence). The CDR3 loop spans 15 amino acids. J was trimmed by 6 bases and V by 3 bases; bases with no gene match: 10. This chain's CDR3 is CAWRGRGSGTNIQYF. CDR3 coding DNA: TGTGCCTGGAGAGGGCGGGGTAGCGGGACAAACATTCAGTACTTC. Combining the CDR3 with reference TRBV30 and TRBJ2-4 gives the whole variable domain SQTIHQWPATLVQPVGSPLSLECTVEGTSNPNLYWYRQAAGRGLQLLFYSVGIGQISSEVPQNLSASRPQDRQFILSSKKLLLSDSGFYLCAWRGRGSGTNIQYFGAGTRLSVL.

This clone was detected a few times. The chain is built from TRBV30 and TRBJ2-7; 7 nucleotides agree with TRBD1. Germline loops: CDR1 GTSNPN, CDR2 SVGIG (reference sequence). Trimming took 1 base from V and 7 from J; bases not matched to a gene: 7. The CDR3 sequence is 13 residues long. Here the CDR3 reads CAWSEGQGVEQYF. CDR3 bases: TGTGCCTGGAGTGAGGGGCAGGGGGTTGAGCAGTACTTC.

The rearrangement joins TRBV10-1 to TRBJ1-5; 8 bases line up with TRBD1. The J segment lost 6 bases and the V segment lost 4 bases, leaving 2 bases of the junction unmatched. The CDR3 totals 13 residues. Germline lookup yields CDR1 WNHNN and CDR2 SYGVQD (reference sequence). Written as DNA, the CDR3 is TGCGCCAGCAGTGTGGACAGGGCTCAGCCCCAGCATTTT. The encoded protein is CASSVDRAQPQHF.

CDR3 DNA sequence: TGTGCCAGCTCACCACCGTACAGGTTCTATGAGCAGTTCTTC. Encoded protein: CASSPPYRFYEQFF. The genes are TRBV18 and TRBJ2-1, with D maybe TRBD1 (5 bases). Germline-derived CDR1 and CDR2 are KGHSH and LQKENI. V was trimmed by 0 bases and J by 8 bases, leaving 11 bases between them. CDR3 length: 14 residues.

The rearrangement links TRBV4-1 to TRBJ2-1, with D possibly being TRBD1 (6 bases). CDR3 size: 17 residues. CDR1 is MGHRA and CDR2 is YSYEKL in the germline V gene. The V gene lost 4 bases and the J gene lost 5 bases, with 21 bases spanning the gap. In DNA, the CDR3 is TGCGCCAGCAGCCCTTCAACAGGGAGACCTCGGGACAATGAGCAGTTCTTC. Amino acid sequence: CASSPSTGRPRDNEQFF.

This chain uses TRBV9 with TRBJ1-3; the D gene is possibly TRBD1 (6 bases). In germline, CDR1 is SGDLS, CDR2 YYNGEE. Trimming removed 5 bases at V and 1 base at J, with 16 bases between. CDR3 length: 16 amino acids. The CDR3 region has the DNA TGTGCCAGCAGTCCGGGACACATCTATTCTGGAAACACCATATATTTT. Translated, it gives CASSPGHIYSGNTIYF.

The J gene is TRBJ2-7, the V gene TRBV30; 8 bases map to TRBD1. The V segment lost 4 bases and the J segment 7 bases; nucleotides outside the gene matches: 9. The CDR3 has 13 residues. CDR1 GTSNPN and CDR2 SVGIG come from the germline V gene (reference sequence). The CDR3 DNA reads as TGTGCCTGGAAAGGACAGGGCCCGAGAGAGCAGTACTTC. Amino acid sequence: CAWKGQGPREQYF.

The CDR3 is CASSLGGAGNTIYF. The CDR3 DNA is TGTGCCAGCAGTTTGGGGGGTGCTGGAAACACCATATATTTT. The chain uses TRBV28 and TRBJ1-3; D perhaps matches TRBD1 (5 bases). V was cut by 3 bases and J by 2 bases, with 8 bases left in between. The CDR3 consists of 14 residues. Germline V gives CDR1 MDHEN, CDR2 SYDVKM.

This CDR3 is CAWTPGSGEETQYF. In DNA, the CDR3 is TGTGCCTGGACTCCGGGTAGCGGTGAAGAGACCCAGTACTTC. V gene TRBV30 combines with J gene TRBJ2-5; maybe TRBD2 (6 bases). Germline V gives CDR1 GTSNPN, CDR2 SVGIG (reference sequence). The CDR3 has 14 amino acids. Between the trimmed V and J ends, which lost 4 bases and 3 bases, there was a span of 15 bases. Full variable domain (remainder filled in from reference TRBV30 and TRBJ2-5): SQTIHQWPATLVQPVGSPLSLECTVEGTSNPNLYWYRQAAGRGLQLLFYSVGIGQISSEVPQNLSASRPQDRQFILSSKKLLLSDSGFYLCAWTPGSGEETQYFGPGTRLLVL.

CDR3 nucleotide sequence: TGTGCCAGCAGTTTATTTCGCCGGACAGGAGAGCAGTACTTC. Amino acid sequence: CASSLFRRTGEQYF. J is TRBJ2-7 and V is TRBV27; 7 positions agree with TRBD1. CDR1 and CDR2 from the germline V gene are MNHEY and SMNVEV (reference sequence). The CDR3 consists of 14 residues. V shed 1 base, J shed 7 bases, and the junction held 7 bases outside the gene matches.

This clone was seen a single time. The chain uses TRBV27 and TRBJ2-3; 9 bases align to TRBD2. Losses at the gene ends were 2 bases for V and 8 bases for J; bases not matched to a gene: 8. The germline gives CDR1 MNHEY, CDR2 SMNVEV (reference sequence). The CDR3 sequence is 15 residues long. CDR3 in amino acids: CASSLGGGAMGTQYF. The CDR3 bases are TGTGCCAGCAGTTTAGGCGGGGGGGCGATGGGTACGCAGTATTTT.

V is TRBV2 and J is TRBJ1-1, with unresolved D. Germline values: CDR1 SNHLY, CDR2 FYNNEI. The ends were cut back, 6 bases at V and 3 bases at J, with 14 bases in the middle. The CDR3 is 14 residues long. As DNA, the CDR3 is TGTGCCAGCAGAATGGACGGGGAGGACACTGAAGCTTTCTTT. Protein product: CASRMDGEDTEAFF.

The chain carries TRBV10-1 and TRBJ2-1; 9 bases fit TRBD2. The CDR3 sequence is 18 residues long. V shed 8 bases, J shed 6 bases, and the junction held 20 bases outside the gene matches. Germline assignment: CDR1 WNHNN and CDR2 SYGVQD (reference sequence). CDR3 coding DNA: TGCGCCAGCCACGGTTGGGGTAGCGGGGGCTCCAAAGGCAATGAGCAGTTCTTC. Translated, it gives CASHGWGSGGSKGNEQFF.

The J gene is TRBJ2-7, the V gene TRBV5-6; D is possibly TRBD2 (6 bases). The CDR3 length is 15 residues. V lost 4 bases and J lost 4, with 18 bases in between. Germline-derived CDR1 and CDR2 are SGHDT and YYEEEE. This CDR3 is CASSLPGSSGYEQYF. The CDR3, as DNA: TGTGCCAGCAGCCTCCCCGGGAGCTCGGGTTACGAGCAGTACTTC.